This T cell receptor (beta chain) was recorded in a study of T cell changes during pregnancy in multiple sclerosis. The method was immunoSEQ multiplex PCR; TCRdb's version includes in-frame clones alone and lacks a portion of them. The sample shows 55,000 to 80,000 clones, 75% to 90% of them seen only once. J gave up 8 bases and V 7 bases, and 18 bases lay outside the gene matches. Germline V gene data show CDR1 as MNHNY and CDR2 as SVGAGI (reference sequence). The CDR3 extends over 16 amino acids. The chain combines TRBV6-6 with TRBJ1-2; TRBD1 aligns across 8 bases. The TCR originated in a female donor in good health, enrolled as a control in a pregnancy study. The input for sequencing was peripheral blood, taken after pregnancy. Here the CDR3 reads CASNTGAGGQSLGYTF. DNA of the CDR3: TGTGCCAGCAATACGGGAGCAGGGGGCCAGTCACTAGGCTACACCTTC.